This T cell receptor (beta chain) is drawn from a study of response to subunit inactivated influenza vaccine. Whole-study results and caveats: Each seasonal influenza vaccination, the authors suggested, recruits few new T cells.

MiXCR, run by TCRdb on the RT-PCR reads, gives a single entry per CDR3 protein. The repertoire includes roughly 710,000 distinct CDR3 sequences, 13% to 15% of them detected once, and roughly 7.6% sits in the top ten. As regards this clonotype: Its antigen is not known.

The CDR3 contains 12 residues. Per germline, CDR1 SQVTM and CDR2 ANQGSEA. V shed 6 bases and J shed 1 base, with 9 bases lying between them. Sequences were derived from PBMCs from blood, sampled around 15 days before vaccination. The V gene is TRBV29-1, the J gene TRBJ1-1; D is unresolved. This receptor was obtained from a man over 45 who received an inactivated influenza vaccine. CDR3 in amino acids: CSVRARNTEAFF. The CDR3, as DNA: TGCAGCGTCCGAGCCAGGAACACTGAAGCTTTCTTT.